This record covers a single T cell receptor (beta chain). What it binds is not known. The data belong to a study of early T cells in non-severe SARS-CoV-2 infection. Study-level points and caveats: VDJdb-based annotation leaned toward anti-spike CD8 responses and missed private and CD4 specificities.

Individual cDNA molecules received unique molecular identifiers during library preparation. Using its own MiXCR run on the 5' RACE reads, TCRdb lists one record per CDR3 protein. The table has under 95,000 distinct CDR3 sequences, approximately 12% seen once; the top ten hold 3.4%. Source material: whole blood. The TCR sequence derives from an adult who was a healthcare worker with PCR-confirmed SARS-CoV-2 infection or an uninfected control (not recorded which).

This CDR3 is CAIGRTGWSYEQYF. The DNA of the CDR3 is TGTGCCATCGGAAGGACAGGCTGGTCCTACGAGCAGTACTTC. This sequence joins TRBV10-3 and TRBJ2-7; 7 bases match TRBD1. The CDR3 covers 14 residues. The germline V gene has CDR1 ENHRY and CDR2 SYGVKD. Trimming took 8 bases from V and 1 from J; bases not matched to a gene: 8.